This passage covers 7 T cell receptor beta chains from one sample sequenced in a study of lymphopenia after photon versus proton radiotherapy. Method: immunoSEQ multiplex PCR; TCRdb's copy keeps in-frame clones and lacks some. The sample has under 80,000 clones, approximately 84% seen once. Sequencing was performed on peripheral blood, taken from a patient treated with photon-based radiotherapy. All receptors come from a man aged 35-49 years with gastric cancer.

In nucleotides, the CDR3 is TGTGCCAGTAGGACGCCCGGGACAGGGGGAAATGAGCAGTTCTTC. This sequence encodes CASRTPGTGGNEQFF. V and J are TRBV19 and TRBJ2-1; TRBD1 aligns across 11 bases. V gave up 6 bases and J gave up 7 bases; unmatched junction bases: 8. The CDR3 runs to 15 residues. CDR1 LNHDA and CDR2 SQIVND come from the germline V gene (reference sequence).

This clone occurred once. The chain employs TRBV7-3 and TRBJ2-5, with 7 bases identical to TRBD1. J gave up 3 bases and V 5 bases, and 3 bases lay outside the gene matches. Germline V gene data show CDR1 as SGHTA and CDR2 as FQGTGA. The CDR3 covers 13 residues. The CDR3 DNA reads as TGTGCCAGCAGCGTCGACAGGGAAGAGACCCAGTACTTC. This gives the protein CASSVDREETQYF.

The chain recombines TRBV25-1 with TRBJ2-1, with 8 positions matching TRBD2. CDR1 is MGHDK and CDR2 is SYGVNS in the germline V gene. The CDR3 runs 16 residues. V dropped 4 bases and J dropped 4; count of bases not matched to a gene: 9. CDR3 DNA sequence: TGTGCCAGCAGTGGAAGAAGCGGGGGACTTTACAATGAGCAGTTCTTC. Its translation: CASSGRSGGLYNEQFF.

The chain combines TRBV28 with TRBJ1-2; D is unclear. The CDR3 sequence is 13 residues long. Germline assignment: CDR1 MDHEN and CDR2 SYDVKM. V gave up 5 bases and J gave up 7 bases, with 14 bases separating them. CDR3 residues: CASSRPGKGGYTF. CDR3 coding DNA: TGTGCCAGCAGTCGCCCGGGGAAGGGTGGCTACACCTTC.

The V gene is TRBV7-8, the J gene TRBJ2-7, with D possibly TRBD2 on 6 matching bases. The length of the CDR3 is 15 residues. The V gene's germline CDR1 is SGHVS and CDR2 FQNEAQ. The V and J ends lost 4 bases and 4 bases respectively, with 17 bases between them. The CDR3 nucleotides read TGTGCCAGCAGCTATACTAGCAGAGAACGTTACGAGCAGTACTTC. Protein product: CASSYTSRERYEQYF.

The chain couples TRBV4-1 to TRBJ1-2; D unresolved. This CDR3 is built from 13 residues. In germline, CDR1 is MGHRA, CDR2 YSYEKL. V shed 4 bases and J shed 4 bases, with 10 bases lying between them. The CDR3, as DNA: TGCGCCAGCAGCCCAACCGACGCCTATGGCTACACCTTC. This gives the protein CASSPTDAYGYTF.

The V gene is TRBV4-2, the J gene TRBJ2-5, with D perhaps matching TRBD1 or TRBD2 (6 bases each). The CDR3 runs 13 residues. The germline V gene has CDR1 LGHNA and CDR2 YNFKEQ. V shed 6 bases and J shed 4 bases, with 12 bases lying between them. CDR3 in DNA: TGTGCCAGCAGGGGCTCGGGGGCAGAGACCCAGTACTTC. Amino acid sequence: CASRGSGAETQYF.